This TCR beta chain was sequenced during a study of blood T cell repertoires in COVID-19. Study as a whole: Whether acute or convalescent, the COVID-19 samples came from the United States, Italy and Spain. Sources were T cells, B-cell-depleted T cells, or PBMCs; the material itself was cDNA or gDNA.

The V gene's germline CDR1 is LGHDT and CDR2 YNNKEL (reference sequence). This CDR3 contains 15 residues. The V segment lost 3 bases and the J segment 7 bases; nucleotides outside the gene matches: 7. In the original processing: Quantification of nucleated cells was approximated via reference gene primer amplification. TCRdb keeps only in-frame clones here, not all; method: immunoSEQ multiplex PCR. The DNA gave D and trimming, while V, J and clone size come from that table. The sample contains over 10,000 clones, about 92% of which appear only once. This TCR was sampled from a man in his sixties or seventies with active COVID-19. The V call is TRBV3-1 (or the pseudogene TRBV3-2), the J call TRBJ2-2; 8 bases match TRBD2. Sample: peripheral blood. CDR3 loop: CASSHAGLGIGELFF. The CDR3 DNA reads as TGTGCCAGCAGCCACGCGGGACTAGGGATCGGGGAGCTGTTTTTT.